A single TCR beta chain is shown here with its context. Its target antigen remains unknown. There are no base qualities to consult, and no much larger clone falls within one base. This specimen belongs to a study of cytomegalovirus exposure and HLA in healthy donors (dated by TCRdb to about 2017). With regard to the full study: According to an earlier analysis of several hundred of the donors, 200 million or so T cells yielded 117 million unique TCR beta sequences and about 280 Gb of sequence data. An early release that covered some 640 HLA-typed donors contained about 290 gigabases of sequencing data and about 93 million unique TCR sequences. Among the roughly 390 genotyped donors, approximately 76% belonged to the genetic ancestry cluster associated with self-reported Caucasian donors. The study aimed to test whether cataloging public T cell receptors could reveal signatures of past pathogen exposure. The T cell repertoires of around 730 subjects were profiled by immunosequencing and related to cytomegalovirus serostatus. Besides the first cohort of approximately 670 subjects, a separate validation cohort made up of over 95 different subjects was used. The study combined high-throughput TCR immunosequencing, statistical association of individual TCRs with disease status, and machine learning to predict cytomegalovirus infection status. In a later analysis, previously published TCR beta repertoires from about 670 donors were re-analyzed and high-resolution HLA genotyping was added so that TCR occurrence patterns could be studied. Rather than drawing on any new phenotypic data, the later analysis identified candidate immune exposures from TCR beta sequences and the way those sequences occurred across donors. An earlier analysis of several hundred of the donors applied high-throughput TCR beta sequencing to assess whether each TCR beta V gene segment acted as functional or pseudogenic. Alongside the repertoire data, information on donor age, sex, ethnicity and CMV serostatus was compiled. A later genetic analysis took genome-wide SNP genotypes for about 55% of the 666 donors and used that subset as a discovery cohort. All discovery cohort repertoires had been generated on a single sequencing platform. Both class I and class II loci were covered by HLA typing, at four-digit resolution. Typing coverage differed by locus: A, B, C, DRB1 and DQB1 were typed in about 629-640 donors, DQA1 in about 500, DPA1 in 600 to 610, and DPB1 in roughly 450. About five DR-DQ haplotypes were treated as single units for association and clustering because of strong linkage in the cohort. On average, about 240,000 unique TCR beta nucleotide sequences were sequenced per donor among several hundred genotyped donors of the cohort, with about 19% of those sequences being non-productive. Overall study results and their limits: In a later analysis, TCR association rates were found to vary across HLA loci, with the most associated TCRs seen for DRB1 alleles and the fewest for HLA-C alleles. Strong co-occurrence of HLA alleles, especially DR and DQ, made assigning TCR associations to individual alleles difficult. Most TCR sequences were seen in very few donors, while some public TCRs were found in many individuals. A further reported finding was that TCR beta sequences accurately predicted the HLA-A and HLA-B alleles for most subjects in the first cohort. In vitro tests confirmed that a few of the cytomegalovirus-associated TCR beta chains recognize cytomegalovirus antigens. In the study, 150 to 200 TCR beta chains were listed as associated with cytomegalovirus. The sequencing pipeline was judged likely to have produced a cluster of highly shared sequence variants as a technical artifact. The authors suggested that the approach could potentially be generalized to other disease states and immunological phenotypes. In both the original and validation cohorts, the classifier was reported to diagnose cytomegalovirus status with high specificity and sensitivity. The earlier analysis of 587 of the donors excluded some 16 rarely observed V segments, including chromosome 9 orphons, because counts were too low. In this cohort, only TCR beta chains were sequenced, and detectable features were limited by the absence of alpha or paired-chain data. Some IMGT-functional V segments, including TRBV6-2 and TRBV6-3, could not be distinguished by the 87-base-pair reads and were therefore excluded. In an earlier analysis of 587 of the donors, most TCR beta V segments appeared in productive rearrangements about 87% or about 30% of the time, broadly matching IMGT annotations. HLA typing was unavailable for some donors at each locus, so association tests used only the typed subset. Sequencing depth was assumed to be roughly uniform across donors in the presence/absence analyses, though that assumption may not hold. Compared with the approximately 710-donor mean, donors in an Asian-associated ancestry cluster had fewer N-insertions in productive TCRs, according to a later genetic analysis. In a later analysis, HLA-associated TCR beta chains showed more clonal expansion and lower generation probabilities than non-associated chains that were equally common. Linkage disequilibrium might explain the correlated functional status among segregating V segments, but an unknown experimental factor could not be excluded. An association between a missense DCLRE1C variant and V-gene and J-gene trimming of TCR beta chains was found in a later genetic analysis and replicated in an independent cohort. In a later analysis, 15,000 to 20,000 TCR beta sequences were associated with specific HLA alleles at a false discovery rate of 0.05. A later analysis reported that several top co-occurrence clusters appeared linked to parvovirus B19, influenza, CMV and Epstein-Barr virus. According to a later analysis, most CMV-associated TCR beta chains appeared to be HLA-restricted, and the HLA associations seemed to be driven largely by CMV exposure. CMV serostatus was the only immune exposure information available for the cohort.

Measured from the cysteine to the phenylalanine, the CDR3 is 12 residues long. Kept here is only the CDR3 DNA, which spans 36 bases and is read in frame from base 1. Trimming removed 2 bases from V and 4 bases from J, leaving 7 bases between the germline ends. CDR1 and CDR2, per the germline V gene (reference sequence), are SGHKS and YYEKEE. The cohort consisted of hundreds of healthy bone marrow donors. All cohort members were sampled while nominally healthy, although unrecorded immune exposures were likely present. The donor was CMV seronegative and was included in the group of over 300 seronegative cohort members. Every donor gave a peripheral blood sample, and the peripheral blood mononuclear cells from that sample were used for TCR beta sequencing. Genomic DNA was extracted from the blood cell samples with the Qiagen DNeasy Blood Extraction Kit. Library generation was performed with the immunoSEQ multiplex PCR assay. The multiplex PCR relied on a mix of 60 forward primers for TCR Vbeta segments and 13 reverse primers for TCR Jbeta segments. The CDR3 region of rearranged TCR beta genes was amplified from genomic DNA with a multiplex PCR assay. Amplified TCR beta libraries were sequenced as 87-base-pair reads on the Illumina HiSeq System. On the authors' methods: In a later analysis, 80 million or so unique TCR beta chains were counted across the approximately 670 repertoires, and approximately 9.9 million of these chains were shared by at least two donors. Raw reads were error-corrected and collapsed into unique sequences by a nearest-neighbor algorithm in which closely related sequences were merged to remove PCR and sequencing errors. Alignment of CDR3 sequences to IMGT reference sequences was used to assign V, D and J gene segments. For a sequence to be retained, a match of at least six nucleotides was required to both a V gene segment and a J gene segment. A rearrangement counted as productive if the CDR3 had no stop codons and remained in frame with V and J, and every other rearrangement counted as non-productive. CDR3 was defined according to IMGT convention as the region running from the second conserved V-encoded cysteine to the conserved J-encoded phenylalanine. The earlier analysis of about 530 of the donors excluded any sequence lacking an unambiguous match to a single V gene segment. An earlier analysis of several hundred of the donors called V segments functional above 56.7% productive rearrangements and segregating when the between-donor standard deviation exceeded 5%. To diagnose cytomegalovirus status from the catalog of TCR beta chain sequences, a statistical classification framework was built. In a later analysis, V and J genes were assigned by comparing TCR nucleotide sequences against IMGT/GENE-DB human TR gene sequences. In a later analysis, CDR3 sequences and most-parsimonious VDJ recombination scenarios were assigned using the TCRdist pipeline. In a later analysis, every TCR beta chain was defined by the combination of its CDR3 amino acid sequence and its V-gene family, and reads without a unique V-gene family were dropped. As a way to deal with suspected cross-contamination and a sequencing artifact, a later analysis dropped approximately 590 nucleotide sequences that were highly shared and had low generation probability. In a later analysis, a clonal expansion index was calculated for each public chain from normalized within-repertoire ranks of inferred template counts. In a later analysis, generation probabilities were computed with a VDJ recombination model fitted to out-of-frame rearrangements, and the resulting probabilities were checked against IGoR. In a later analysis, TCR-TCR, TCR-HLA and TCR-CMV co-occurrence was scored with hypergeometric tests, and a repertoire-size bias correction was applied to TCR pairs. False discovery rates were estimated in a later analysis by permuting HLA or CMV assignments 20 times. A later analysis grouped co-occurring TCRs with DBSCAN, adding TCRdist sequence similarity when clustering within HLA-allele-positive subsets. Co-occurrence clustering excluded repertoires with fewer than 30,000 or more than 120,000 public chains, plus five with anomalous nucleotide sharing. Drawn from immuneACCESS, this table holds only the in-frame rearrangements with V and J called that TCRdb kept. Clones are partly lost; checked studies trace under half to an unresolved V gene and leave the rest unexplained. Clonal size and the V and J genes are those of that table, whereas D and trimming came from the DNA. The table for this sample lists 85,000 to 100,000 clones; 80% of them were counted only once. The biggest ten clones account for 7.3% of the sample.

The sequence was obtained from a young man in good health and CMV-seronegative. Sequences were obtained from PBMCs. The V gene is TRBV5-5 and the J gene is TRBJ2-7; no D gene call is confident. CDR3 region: CASSFRGYEQYF. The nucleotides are TGTGCCAGCAGCTTCCGCGGTTACGAGCAGTACTTC.